The 5 T cell receptor beta chains listed next were all sequenced from one sample in a study of T cells in Graves' hyperthyroidism and ophthalmopathy (dated by TCRdb to about 2019). Library prep was done by multiplex PCR. Reads for this sample came from an Illumina HiSeq 2000. The TCR beta CDR3 regions were amplified from the RNA transcripts. A first-round RT-PCR of the TCR CDR3 used the HTBI primer set with the Qiagen OneStep RT-PCR kit. TCRdb redid the processing of the public reads, applying fastp at Q25 and MiXCR, and retained in-frame beta chains. A single entry per CDR3 protein holds the most common genes and DNA from its merged rows. The sample has around 350,000 distinct CDR3 sequences on record, over 15% of them singletons. The ten largest clonotypes hold 3.7% of the sample. Sequencing was performed on blood. The origin of the receptors is a woman aged 18-29 years with Graves' hyperthyroidism.

In this sample, this clonotype turned up many times. CDR3 residues: CASTWGRPTGNTIYF. The CDR3 DNA follows: TGTGCCAGCACTTGGGGACGCCCAACAGGAAACACCATATATTTT. The V call is TRBV6-5, the J call TRBJ1-3, with a weak D call TRBD1 (5 bases). V lost 7 bases, J lost 4 bases, and 17 bases lay in between. Germline CDR1 is MNHEY and CDR2 is SVGAGI. This CDR3 is 15 amino acids long.

This clonotype has at least ten counts. The V and J genes are TRBV12-3 or TRBV12-4 and TRBJ2-5, with a tentative D call TRBD1 (5 bases). Trimming removed 5 bases at V and 5 bases at J, with 12 bases between. CDR3 length: 13 residues. CDR3: CASSPGFGETQYF. CDR3 nucleotides: TGTGCCAGCAGTCCAGGGTTTGGGGAGACCCAGTACTTC.

This clonotype has only a few counts. V and J are TRBV6-1 and TRBJ1-5; 11 bases line up with TRBD1. The length of the CDR3 is 15 residues. CDR1 is MNHNS and CDR2 is SASEGT in the germline V gene. Trimming took 6 bases from V and 3 from J; bases not matched to a gene: 4. CDR3 residues: CASSRTGGLNQPQHF. The CDR3, as DNA: TGTGCCAGCAGCCGGACAGGGGGCCTCAATCAGCCCCAGCATTTT.

This clonotype was seen more than once but under ten times. A much larger clone lies one base from this, so it may be a read error. The chain couples TRBV6-1 to TRBJ2-5; 8 nucleotides align to TRBD2. Germline loops: CDR1 MNHNS, CDR2 SASEGT. This CDR3 has 14 residues. Here the CDR3 reads CATRSRGGQETKYF. For the CDR3, the DNA is TGTGCCACTCGTTCACGGGGGGGCCAAGAGACCAAGTACTTC.

This clonotype came up a few times. V is TRBV7-2 and J is TRBJ1-1; 7 nucleotides align to TRBD1. The V segment lost 1 base and the J segment 6 bases; nucleotides outside the gene matches: 5. Germline loops: CDR1 SGHTA, CDR2 FQGNSA. This CDR3 contains 14 residues. The CDR3 spells CASSLEGAISEAFF. The CDR3 nucleotides read TGTGCCAGCAGCTTAGAGGGGGCGATCTCTGAAGCTTTCTTT.